This T cell receptor (beta chain) was captured by sequencing in a study of blood T cell repertoires in COVID-19. Produced via immunoSEQ multiplex PCR; TCRdb's table is partial and in-frame only. This sample has roughly 120,000 clones, with 84% found just once. Trimming stripped 8 bases from V and 1 base from J, with 11 bases between. This CDR3 region has 14 residues. The germline CDR1 and CDR2 sequences are SNHLY and FYNNEI. This receptor was obtained from a woman between 50 and 59 years old with acute or convalescent COVID-19. The chain recombines TRBV2 with TRBJ1-4; D possibly corresponds to TRBD1 (5 bases). The source material was peripheral blood. The CDR3 region has the DNA TGTGCCAGCGGGGGGGGAGGAACTAATGAAAAACTGTTTTTT. Amino acid sequence: CASGGGGTNEKLFF.